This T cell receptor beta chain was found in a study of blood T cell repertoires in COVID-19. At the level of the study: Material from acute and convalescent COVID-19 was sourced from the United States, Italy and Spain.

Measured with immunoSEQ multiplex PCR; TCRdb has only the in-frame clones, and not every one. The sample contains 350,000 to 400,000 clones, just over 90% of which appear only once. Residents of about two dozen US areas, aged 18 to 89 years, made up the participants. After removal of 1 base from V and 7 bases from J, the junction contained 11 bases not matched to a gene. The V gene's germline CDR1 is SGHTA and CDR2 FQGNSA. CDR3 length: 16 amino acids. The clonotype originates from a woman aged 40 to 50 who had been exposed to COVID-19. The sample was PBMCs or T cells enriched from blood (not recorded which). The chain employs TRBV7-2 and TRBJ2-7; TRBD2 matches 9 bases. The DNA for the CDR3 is TGTGCCAGCAGCTTAGGAAAGGCGGGAGGGCTTGAAGAGCAGTACTTC. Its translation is CASSLGKAGGLEEQYF.